This is a list of T cell receptor beta chains from one sample in a study of beta chain features in type 1 diabetes. Produced via immunoSEQ multiplex PCR; TCRdb's table is partial and in-frame only. The sample has under 300,000 clones, around 24% seen once. Sequenced: naive CD4+ T cells from blood. These receptor sequences come from a woman in her twenties or thirties with type 1 diabetes. Each CDR3 is given with its conserved first and last residue. A D gene is named only where the DNA matches it firmly. Size is omitted from some rows. Given values are once, few, many or a class for expanded clones.

j_call clone_size d_call v_call cdr3_aa cdr3_nt
TRBJ1-1 NA NA TRBV10-3 CAISEGRGQGPTEAFF TGTGCCATCAGTGAGGGACGGGGTCAGGGGCCTACTGAAGCTTTCTTT
TRBJ1-2 NA TRBD1 TRBV6-5 CASSYGDRGRDKHTF TGTGCCAGCAGTTACGGAGACAGGGGGCGTGATAAACACACCTTC
TRBJ2-7 few TRBD1 TRBV29-1 CSVEGGQASYEQYF TGCAGCGTTGAAGGGGGACAGGCAAGCTACGAGCAGTACTTC
TRBJ2-7 once NA TRBV11-2 CASSPRRDTDYEQYF TGTGCCAGCAGTCCACGCCGGGACACCGACTACGAGCAGTACTTC
TRBJ2-3 few NA TRBV5-1 CASSLDRVAEDTQYF TGCGCCAGCAGCTTGGACAGGGTTGCTGAAGATACGCAGTATTTT
TRBJ1-1 few NA TRBV29-1 CSVVRGQLQRTEAFF TGCAGCGTTGTCCGGGGACAACTCCAGAGGACTGAAGCTTTCTTT
TRBJ2-5 few NA TRBV20-1 CSALKETQYF TGCAGTGCGTTAAAAGAGACCCAGTACTTC
TRBJ2-5 NA NA TRBV7-9 CASSLVSPGGETQYF TGTGCCAGCAGCTTAGTGTCTCCAGGAGGGGAGACCCAGTACTTC
TRBJ1-1 few NA TRBV7-9 CASSLMQEGTEAFF TGTGCCAGCAGCTTAATGCAAGAGGGAACTGAAGCTTTCTTT
TRBJ2-5 NA NA TRBV5-1 CASSLDSQETQYF TGCGCCAGCAGCTTGGACAGCCAAGAGACCCAGTACTTC
TRBJ2-1 few NA TRBV6-1 CASRAGADNEQFF TGTGCCAGCAGGGCAGGGGCGGACAATGAGCAGTTCTTC
TRBJ1-2 NA NA TRBV5-6 CASSLLGTDSFYGYTF TGTGCCAGCAGCCTGTTAGGGACTGACTCCTTCTATGGCTACACCTTC
TRBJ1-5 NA NA TRBV30 CAWSARGNQPQHF TGTGCCTGGAGTGCCAGGGGAAATCAGCCCCAGCATTTT
TRBJ2-3 NA TRBD2 TRBV5-1 CASSLDRGRPTDTQYF TGCGCCAGCAGCTTGGATCGCGGGAGACCGACAGATACGCAGTATTTT
TRBJ1-2 NA NA TRBV5-6 CASSLRGHYGYTF TGTGCCAGCAGCTTAAGAGGCCACTATGGCTACACCTTC
TRBJ2-7 few TRBD2 TRBV7-9 CASGAGGYEQYF TGTGCCAGCGGAGCGGGAGGATACGAGCAGTACTTC
TRBJ2-2 few NA TRBV29-1 CSAGGHFTGELFF TGCAGCGCTGGGGGACACTTCACCGGGGAGCTGTTTTTT
TRBJ1-1 few TRBD1 TRBV6-1 CASSAGTGGDTEAFF TGTGCCAGCAGTGCCGGGACAGGGGGCGACACTGAAGCTTTCTTT
TRBJ1-1 NA NA TRBV5-6 CASTASTRGNTEAFF TGTGCCAGCACCGCTTCAACTCGTGGGAACACTGAAGCTTTCTTT
TRBJ1-1 NA TRBD1 TRBV6-5 CASSQGTAPEAFF TGTGCCAGCAGTCAAGGGACAGCACCTGAAGCTTTCTTT
TRBJ2-6 few TRBD1 TRBV29-1 CSVSPSWDRFSGANVLTF TGCAGCGTTTCGCCTTCCTGGGACAGATTCTCTGGGGCCAACGTCCTGACTTTC
TRBJ2-4 once TRBD2 TRBV7-2 CASSPSGRLKNIQYF TGTGCCAGCAGCCCTAGCGGGAGACTCAAAAACATTCAGTACTTC
TRBJ2-3 few NA TRBV28 CASRSSAPDTQYF TGTGCCAGCAGGTCTAGCGCCCCAGATACGCAGTATTTT
TRBJ1-5 NA NA TRBV29-1 CSVSDGGNQPQHF TGCAGCGTCTCGGACGGGGGCAATCAGCCCCAGCATTTT
TRBJ2-2 few NA TRBV7-9 CASSFDFRVRGTGELFF TGTGCCAGCAGTTTTGACTTTCGGGTCAGGGGAACCGGGGAGCTGTTTTTT
TRBJ2-1 few TRBD2 TRBV28 CASSPGTSGSYNEQFF TGTGCCAGCAGTCCCGGGACTAGCGGATCCTACAATGAGCAGTTCTTC
TRBJ1-1 few NA TRBV15 CATSRDPGSPTEAFF TGTGCCACCAGCAGAGATCCGGGGAGCCCCACTGAAGCTTTCTTT
TRBJ1-5 few TRBD1 TRBV30 CAWSPRTGVNQPQHF TGTGCCTGGAGTCCAAGGACAGGGGTCAATCAGCCCCAGCATTTT
TRBJ1-2 once NA TRBV7-2 CASSEAYYGYTF TGTGCCAGCAGCGAAGCCTACTATGGCTACACCTTC
TRBJ2-7 few NA TRBV5-1 CASSFTAGRHYEQYF TGCGCCAGCAGCTTTACGGCAGGGAGGCACTACGAGCAGTACTTC
TRBJ2-5 few NA TRBV5-4 CASSLGGGAMETQYF TGTGCCAGCAGCTTGGGGGGAGGAGCAATGGAGACCCAGTACTTC
TRBJ2-3 NA TRBD2 TRBV10-2 CASSAEGLAGTDTQYF TGCGCCAGCAGTGCCGAAGGACTAGCGGGCACAGATACGCAGTATTTT
TRBJ2-5 few TRBD1 TRBV30 CAWSRGNQETQYF TGTGCCTGGAGCAGGGGGAACCAAGAGACCCAGTACTTC
TRBJ2-1 few NA TRBV7-8 CASSLTEREQFF TGTGCCAGCAGCTTAACCGAGCGTGAGCAGTTCTTC
TRBJ2-2 few TRBD1 TRBV7-3 CASSPRTGGVGELFF TGTGCCAGCAGCCCTCGGACAGGGGGAGTCGGGGAGCTGTTTTTT
TRBJ2-1 NA NA TRBV4-1 CASSQVGSRDEQFF TGCGCCAGCAGCCAAGTCGGGTCCCGGGATGAGCAGTTCTTC
TRBJ1-1 few NA TRBV6-5 CASSYNRVSTEAFF TGTGCCAGCAGTTACAACAGGGTGAGCACTGAAGCTTTCTTT
TRBJ2-1 few TRBD2 TRBV5-6 CASSFRTSGSFRNEQFF TGTGCCAGCAGCTTTCGGACTAGCGGGAGCTTCCGCAATGAGCAGTTCTTC
TRBJ1-1 NA TRBD1 TRBV15 CATSRDPSGQGAHTEAFF TGTGCCACCAGCAGAGATCCCTCTGGACAGGGGGCTCACACTGAAGCTTTCTTT
TRBJ2-1 few NA TRBV29-1 CSVEGTGFNEQFF TGCAGCGTTGAAGGAACAGGGTTCAATGAGCAGTTCTTC
TRBJ2-1 few TRBD2 TRBV5-1 CASSLEFSGRTNEQFF TGCGCCAGCAGCTTGGAGTTTAGCGGGAGGACTAATGAGCAGTTCTTC
TRBJ2-1 few TRBD2 TRBV11-2 CASSPPGLAGVGRNEQFF TGTGCCAGCAGCCCCCCGGGACTAGCGGGAGTGGGACGCAATGAGCAGTTCTTC
TRBJ2-7 few TRBD2 TRBV4-1 CASSPLAASYEQYF TGCGCCAGCAGCCCACTAGCGGCCTCCTACGAGCAGTACTTC